The 27 T cell receptor beta chains listed next were all sequenced from one sample in a study of T and B cells in COVID-19 patients. Blood genomic DNA input for TRB amplification was roughly 250-500 ng. Multiplex PCR with BIOMED2 TRB-A/B primer pools amplified TRB rearrangements. TCRdb called the multiplex PCR reads again in MiXCR, with one record for every CDR3 protein. Among around 16,000 distinct CDR3 sequences, about a quarter were seen once, and the ten largest hold about 3%. Input material: blood. Source of these receptors: a human donor who had recovered from COVID-19.

The chain uses TRBV5-1 and TRBJ2-7; no reliable D call. Germline V gives CDR1 SGHRS, CDR2 YFSETQ. This CDR3 comprises 13 residues. V was cut by 4 bases and J by 6 bases, with 14 bases left in between. CDR3 sequence reads: CASSQVSVVEQYF. CDR3 DNA sequence: TGCGCCAGCAGCCAGGTGTCGGTTGTCGAGCAGTACTTC.

In its sample, this clonotype ranks as medium-sized. The rearrangement joins TRBV15 to TRBJ2-3; unclear D gene. This CDR3 region has 15 residues. Germline V gives CDR1 LNHNV, CDR2 YYDKDF (reference sequence). V shed 7 bases and J shed 4 bases, with 18 bases lying between them. The CDR3 region is CATILRPGLADTQYF. The DNA of the CDR3 is TGTGCCACCATCCTACGCCCTGGGCTAGCAGATACGCAGTATTTT.

Relative to its sample, this clonotype is medium-sized. The chain couples TRBV6-5 to TRBJ2-1; tentative D call: TRBD1 (6 bases). The germline CDR1 and CDR2 sequences are MNHEY and SVGAGI. V lost 6 bases to trimming and J lost 5 bases, with 14 bases between them. This CDR3 contains 14 residues. This CDR3 reads CASRRDNSNNEQFF. CDR3 nucleotides: TGTGCCAGCAGAAGGGACAATTCGAACAATGAGCAGTTCTTC.

This clonotype is medium-sized (0.01 to 0.1%). V and J are TRBV18 and TRBJ2-2; D might be TRBD1 (7 bases). With 8 bases removed from V and 5 bases from J, the gap between germline ends came to 21 bases. Germline CDR1 KGHSH, CDR2 LQKENI. The CDR3 contains 16 residues. CDR3 residues: CASLTGGQTRTGELFF. DNA for the CDR3: TGTGCCAGCCTAACCGGGGGACAGACGAGGACCGGGGAGCTGTTTTTT.

About this clonotype: Here the CDR3 omits its conserved ending phenylalanine or tryptophan, so a read error is the likely source. The DNA is omitted, as the CDR3 cannot be located on it reliably, and the CDR3 follows TCRdb's listing. The CDR3 loop reads CSARTGDTGERLV. The V gene is TRBV29-1, the J gene TRBJ2-2; TRBD1 was called by the table and not checked on the DNA. Germline V gives CDR1 SQVTM, CDR2 ANQGSEA. The CDR3 has 13 amino acids, counting both end residues.

The table lists this clonotype with many counts. This chain uses TRBV6-1 with TRBJ2-2; TRBD2 matches 7 bases. The V gene end was trimmed by 11 bases and the J gene end by 1 base; junction bases not matched to a gene: 4. This CDR3 is 13 amino acids long. Looked up from germline, CDR1 is MNHNS and CDR2 is SASEGT. The CDR3 sequence: CAGGLLNTGELFF. CDR3 DNA sequence: TGTGCCGGGGGACTACTGAACACCGGGGAGCTGTTTTTT.

This clonotype has ten or more counts. V and J are TRBV6-5 and TRBJ2-7; 7 bases map to TRBD1. Germline values: CDR1 MNHEY, CDR2 SVGAGI. With 0 bases clipped from V and 7 bases from J, the junction kept 9 bases outside the gene matches. The CDR3 loop spans 15 amino acids. CDR3 DNA sequence: TGTGCCAGCAGTTACTCAGCCACAGGGGCGAGAGAGCAGTACTTC. Its translation: CASSYSATGAREQYF.

This clonotype has a count of ten or more. V usage is TRBV27 and J usage is TRBJ2-7, with D possibly TRBD2 on 5 matching bases. Trimming took off 0 bases at V and 4 bases at J, with 7 bases between the two ends. The CDR3 has 13 amino acids. In germline, CDR1 is MNHEY, CDR2 SMNVEV (reference sequence). As DNA, the CDR3 is TGTGCCAGCAGTTTATCGAGAGGGTACGAGCAGTACTTC. Protein: CASSLSRGYEQYF.

This clonotype has only a few counts. The chain links TRBV7-7 to TRBJ1-3; no definite D call. V gave up 1 base and J gave up 7 bases, with 11 bases separating them. Germline assignment: CDR1 SSHAT and CDR2 FNYEAQ (reference sequence). This CDR3 has 14 residues. The CDR3 DNA is TGTGCCAGCAGCTTAGATGCCGGCCGGAACACCATATATTTT. This gives the protein CASSLDAGRNTIYF.

The V gene is TRBV30, the J gene TRBJ1-1, with D unresolved. This CDR3 contains 12 residues. Germline-derived CDR1 and CDR2 are GTSNPN and SVGIG (reference sequence). Trimming took off 8 bases at V and 3 bases at J, with 13 bases between the two ends. This CDR3 reads CARKGLDTEAFF. Here the CDR3 DNA reads TGTGCCCGTAAAGGCCTGGACACTGAAGCTTTCTTT. The variable domain in full, completed from reference TRBV30 and TRBJ1-1, reads SQTIHQWPATLVQPVGSPLSLECTVEGTSNPNLYWYRQAAGRGLQLLFYSVGIGQISSEVPQNLSASRPQDRQFILSSKKLLLSDSGFYLCARKGLDTEAFFGQGTRLTVV.

The chain recombines TRBV12-3 or TRBV12-4 with TRBJ1-1, with D perhaps TRBD1 (5 bases). V shed 1 base and J shed 11 bases, with 8 bases lying between them. The CDR3 has 11 residues. The CDR3 region is CASSLGRVAFF. In DNA form, the CDR3 reads TGTGCCAGCAGTTTAGGCAGGGTGGCTTTCTTT.

The V and J genes are TRBV4-3 and TRBJ2-3; 12 bases agree with TRBD1. V lost 3 bases, J lost 11 bases, and 15 bases stayed unmatched. Germline CDR1 and CDR2: LGHNA and YSLEER. The CDR3 totals 17 residues. DNA for the CDR3: TGCGCCAGCAGCCAGGAGCCCGGGACAGGGGGCCAGATACGGCAGTATTTT. It codes for CASSQEPGTGGQIRQYF.

This clonotype was observed many times. The chain couples TRBV18 to TRBJ2-5; no clear D. Trimming shortened V by 5 bases and J by 2 bases, and 15 bases separated the two germline ends. This CDR3 region has 15 residues. Germline V lookup: CDR1 KGHSH, CDR2 LQKENI. The CDR3 loop is CASSYGSGTQETQYF. The CDR3 coding sequence is TGTGCCAGCTCATACGGGTCAGGAACGCAAGAGACCCAGTACTTC.

This clonotype is judged medium-sized. The chain links TRBV12-3 or TRBV12-4 to TRBJ1-6; 7 bases are a match to TRBD1. V was pared by 4 bases and J by 8 bases, with 8 bases of the junction left unmatched. This CDR3 contains 15 residues. CDR3 bases: TGTGCCAGCAGTTCGTTAGGAGGGGGCGATTCACCCCTCCACTTT. Translating gives CASSSLGGGDSPLHF.

In nucleotides, the CDR3 is TGTGCCAGCAGTGAAACCGGGACAGGGGTGAGTGAGCAGTTCTTC. Translated: CASSETGTGVSEQFF. The chain has TRBV12-3 or TRBV12-4 and TRBJ2-1, with 10 nucleotides matching TRBD1. V shed 5 bases and J 9 bases; nucleotides not matched to a gene: 10. The CDR3 contains 15 residues.

This clonotype is medium-sized in the sample. The rearrangement links TRBV19 to TRBJ2-7, with 7 nucleotides matching TRBD1. In germline, CDR1 is LNHDA, CDR2 SQIVND (reference sequence). The V segment lost 4 bases and the J segment 2 bases; nucleotides outside the gene matches: 2. The CDR3 extends over 13 amino acids. In DNA form, the CDR3 reads TGTGCCAGTAGTAACAGGGGAACCTACGAGCAGTACTTC. This codes for CASSNRGTYEQYF. Drawing the rest from reference TRBV19 and TRBJ2-7, the complete variable domain is DGGITQSPKYLFRKEGQNVTLSCEQNLNHDAMYWYRQDPGQGLRLIYYSQIVNDFQKGDIAEGYSVSREKKESFPLTVTSAQKNPTAFYLCASSNRGTYEQYFGPGTRLTVT.

This clonotype is medium-sized in the sample. The chain uses TRBV19 and TRBJ2-1; 7 bases are shared with TRBD1. This CDR3 is 15 amino acids long. In germline, CDR1 is LNHDA, CDR2 SQIVND (reference sequence). V shed 5 bases and J 2 bases; nucleotides not matched to a gene: 6. The CDR3 sequence is CASSSIQGTYNEQFF. CDR3 in DNA: TGTGCCAGTAGTTCCATACAGGGGACCTACAATGAGCAGTTCTTC.

The sample holds many counts of this clonotype. The genes are TRBV6-2 or TRBV6-3 and TRBJ2-1, with TRBD1 as a possible D gene (5 bases). The germline CDR1 and CDR2 sequences are MNHEY and SVGEGT. The ends were cut back, 6 bases at V and 7 bases at J, with 13 bases in the middle. The CDR3 has 13 amino acids. DNA for the CDR3: TGTGCCAGCAGCGACCCCCCAGGGAATGAGCAGTTCTTC. It is translated as CASSDPPGNEQFF.

For this clonotype: This could be a read error, since a much larger clone is one nucleotide away. V is TRBV27 and J is TRBJ2-7; 9 positions match TRBD1. The ends lost 2 bases at V and 3 bases at J; junction bases unmatched: 8. Per the germline V gene, CDR1 is MNHEY and CDR2 is SMNVEV (reference sequence). The CDR3 is 16 amino acids. This chain's CDR3 is CASSLNTRDRVYEQYF. In nucleotides, the CDR3 is TGTGCCAGCAGTTTAAACACTAGGGACAGGGTCTACGAGCAGTACTTC.

The sample holds a few counts of this clonotype. The rearrangement uses TRBV5-1 and TRBJ2-1; TRBD2 matches 7 bases. V dropped 3 bases and J dropped 1; count of bases not matched to a gene: 4. Looked up from germline, CDR1 is SGHRS and CDR2 is YFSETQ. The CDR3 has 15 residues. The CDR3 bases are TGCGCCAGCAGCTCTCCTAGCGGATCCTACAATGAGCAGTTCTTC. It encodes CASSSPSGSYNEQFF.

This clonotype is deemed medium-sized. The chain has TRBV19 and TRBJ2-2, with 10 bases matching TRBD1. Trimming removed 3 bases from V and 2 bases from J; junction bases left unmatched: 15. Germline loops: CDR1 LNHDA, CDR2 SQIVND (reference sequence). There are 20 residues in the CDR3. In DNA, the CDR3 is TGTGCCAGTAGTATTGTTCGGGACAGGGGCAGCCGACCCAACACCGGGGAGCTGTTTTTT. It translates to CASSIVRDRGSRPNTGELFF.

This clonotype is medium-sized within its sample. The V and J genes are TRBV19 and TRBJ2-7; maybe TRBD1 (6 bases). The V and J ends lost 6 bases and 5 bases respectively, with 17 bases between them. Germline CDR1 and CDR2: LNHDA and SQIVND (reference sequence). This CDR3 spans 14 amino acids. CDR3 in DNA: TGTGCCAGTAGCACAACAGGGAGTATCCACGAGCAGTACTTC. Translation gives CASSTTGSIHEQYF.

The chain couples TRBV29-1 to TRBJ2-5, with 16 bases matching TRBD2. Germline lookup yields CDR1 SQVTM and CDR2 ANQGSEA. The CDR3 is 14 residues long. Trimming at V came to 7 bases and at J to 5 bases, leaving 4 bases not matched to a gene. The CDR3 reads CSGGGLAGGETQYF. CDR3 bases: TGCAGCGGCGGGGGACTAGCGGGAGGGGAGACCCAGTACTTC.

Comment on this clonotype: The junction shows a germline mismatch at one end, possibly a read error. The chain carries TRBV5-5 and TRBJ2-2; D is unclear. Germline-derived CDR1 and CDR2 are SGHKS and YYEKEE (reference sequence). The CDR3 has 14 amino acids. The DNA of the CDR3 is TGTGCCAACAGCTTGAATACGCTGCTCACTGAGCTGTTTTTT. Amino acids: CANSLNTLLTELFF.

This clonotype was found once. The chain employs TRBV14 and TRBJ1-4, with no clear D. The germline V gene encodes CDR1 SGHDN and CDR2 FVKESK. The CDR3 length is 14 residues. V lost 7 bases, J lost 0 bases, and 9 bases lay in between. The DNA for the CDR3 is TGTGCCAGCACAGACCGCGCAACTAATGAAAAACTGTTTTTT. It is translated as CASTDRATNEKLFF.

The genes are TRBV4-3 and TRBJ2-7; 7 nucleotides match TRBD2. Germline V gene lookup returns CDR1 LGHNA and CDR2 YSLEER. The ends lost 4 bases at V and 4 bases at J; junction bases unmatched: 7. The CDR3 extends over 14 amino acids. CDR3 nucleotides: TGCGCCAGCAGCCCGGGGGAGGGCCTTTACGAGCAGTACTTC. Its protein is CASSPGEGLYEQYF.

J is TRBJ2-5 and V is TRBV12-3 or TRBV12-4; 15 positions agree with TRBD2. V shed 7 bases and J 2 bases; nucleotides not matched to a gene: 8. The CDR3 covers 17 residues. The CDR3 spells CASKGTSGRIGQETQYF. CDR3 DNA: TGTGCCAGCAAAGGGACTAGCGGGAGGATTGGGCAAGAGACCCAGTACTTC.